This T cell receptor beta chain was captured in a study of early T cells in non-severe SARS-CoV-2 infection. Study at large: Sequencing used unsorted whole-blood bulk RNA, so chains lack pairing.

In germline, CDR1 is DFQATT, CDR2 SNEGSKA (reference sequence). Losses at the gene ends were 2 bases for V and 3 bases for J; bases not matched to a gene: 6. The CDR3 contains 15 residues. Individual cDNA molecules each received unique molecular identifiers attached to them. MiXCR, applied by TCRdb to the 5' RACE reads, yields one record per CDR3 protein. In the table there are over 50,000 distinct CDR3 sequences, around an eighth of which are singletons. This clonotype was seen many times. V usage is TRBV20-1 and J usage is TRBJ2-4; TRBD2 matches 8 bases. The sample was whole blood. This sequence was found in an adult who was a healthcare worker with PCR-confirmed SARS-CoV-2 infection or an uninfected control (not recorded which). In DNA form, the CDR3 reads TGCAGTGCTAGACGAGCGGGAGACGTCAAAAACATTCAGTACTTC. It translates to CSARRAGDVKNIQYF.